The rows below give T cell receptor beta chains drawn from one sample of a study of T-cell memory formation after mild COVID-19. MiXCR, applied by TCRdb to the 5' RACE reads, yields one record per CDR3 protein. Of roughly 400,000 distinct CDR3 sequences in the sample, roughly a quarter were seen once. Sequences were obtained from PBMCs or a T cell subset sorted from them (not recorded which). The receptors were gathered from an adult woman who had mild COVID-19 (a few samples of this study predate the infection). Cell type and time point are not known. Each CDR3 is given with its conserved first and last residue. The D gene is left open where the match is weak. For some rows the clone size is stated as once, few or many, or as a class when expanded; others skip it.

len	d_gene	v_gene	abundance	j_gene	CDR3aa	CDR3nt
13	.	TRBV19	.	TRBJ2-4	CASSIGGRNIQYF	TGTGCCAGTAGTATAGGGGGGAGGAACATTCAGTACTTC
12	.	TRBV12-3/TRBV12-4	many	TRBJ1-3	CASSSQGNTIYF	TGTGCCAGCAGTTCTCAAGGAAACACCATATATTTT
18	TRBD1	TRBV7-8	.	TRBJ1-5	CASSPRQGRKGGNQPQHF	TGTGCCAGCAGCCCTCGACAGGGGCGGAAGGGGGGCAATCAGCCCCAGCATTTT
15	.	TRBV7-8	.	TRBJ2-3	CASSFLEFSTDTQYF	TGTGCCAGCAGCTTTTTAGAATTTAGCACAGATACGCAGTATTTT
16	TRBD2	TRBV4-3	few	TRBJ2-2	CASSRRTSGETGELFF	TGCGCCAGCAGCCGACGGACTAGCGGGGAAACCGGGGAGCTGTTTTTT
15	.	TRBV5-1	.	TRBJ2-7	CASSLGQTATYEQYF	TGCGCCAGCAGCTTGGGGCAGACAGCCACCTACGAGCAGTACTTC
13	.	TRBV4-1	.	TRBJ1-2	CASSQVERYGYTF	TGCGCCAGCAGCCAAGTGGAACGCTATGGCTACACCTTC
17	.	TRBV27	few	TRBJ2-2	CASSFTGGSLNTGELFF	TGTGCCAGCAGTTTTACCGGAGGTTCCCTGAACACCGGGGAGCTGTTTTTT
14	.	TRBV7-7	.	TRBJ2-5	CASSAHRVGETQYF	TGTGCCAGCAGCGCCCACAGGGTGGGGGAGACCCAGTACTTC
17	TRBD1	TRBV4-2	.	TRBJ2-1	CASSHSGTGGGWNEQFF	TGTGCCAGCAGCCACTCCGGGACAGGGGGCGGGTGGAATGAGCAGTTCTTC
16	TRBD1	TRBV24-1	.	TRBJ2-5	CATSESGTGNQETQYF	TGTGCCACCAGTGAATCCGGGACAGGGAACCAAGAGACCCAGTACTTC
16	TRBD2	TRBV5-5	few	TRBJ2-3	CASSLGRGRGTDTQYF	TGTGCCAGCAGCTTAGGGAGGGGCAGGGGCACAGATACGCAGTATTTT
15	TRBD1	TRBV29-1	few	TRBJ2-1	CSVARQGLSYNEQFF	TGCAGCGTCGCCCGACAGGGCCTCTCCTACAATGAGCAGTTCTTC
18	TRBD2	TRBV7-8	.	TRBJ2-1	CASNRAGGPAGSYNEQFF	TGTGCCAGCAACCGAGCGGGAGGTCCCGCGGGGTCCTACAATGAGCAGTTCTTC
15	.	TRBV20-1	few	TRBJ1-2	CSARDRVRANYGYTF	TGCAGTGCTAGAGATAGAGTCAGAGCTAACTATGGCTACACCTTC
15	TRBD2	TRBV5-1	.	TRBJ2-3	CASSSRGARSDTQYF	TGCGCCAGCAGCTCGCGGGGGGCCCGTTCGGATACGCAGTATTTT
12	.	TRBV12-3/TRBV12-4	few	TRBJ2-1	CASRGRPGEQFF	TGTGCCAGCAGGGGACGTCCTGGAGAGCAGTTCTTC
13	.	TRBV19	once	TRBJ2-5	CASTPPGRETQYF	TGTGCCAGTACCCCGCCCGGGAGAGAGACCCAGTACTTC
13	.	TRBV6-1	.	TRBJ1-5	CASSDGPLAPGHF	TGTGCCAGCAGTGACGGACCTTTAGCCCCAGGGCATTTT
17	.	TRBV7-8	few	TRBJ2-7	CASSLALAYRLEYEQYF	TGTGCCAGCAGCTTAGCGTTGGCGTACCGGTTAGAATACGAGCAGTACTTC
16	TRBD2	TRBV5-6	.	TRBJ2-7	CASSQGLAGGLVEQYF	TGTGCCAGCAGCCAGGGACTAGCGGGGGGTCTCGTCGAGCAGTACTTC
13	.	TRBV24-1	few	TRBJ1-5	CATSDLKGQPQHF	TGTGCCACCAGTGATTTGAAGGGTCAGCCCCAGCATTTT
14	.	TRBV2	few	TRBJ2-7	CASSVPRLGYEQYF	TGTGCCAGCAGTGTCCCCAGGTTAGGCTACGAGCAGTACTTC
13	.	TRBV12-3/TRBV12-4	.	TRBJ2-2	CASSKEGGGELFF	TGTGCCAGCTCAAAAGAGGGGGGCGGGGAGCTGTTTTTT
16	.	TRBV12-3/TRBV12-4	.	TRBJ2-1	CASSLEARVSYNEQFF	TGTGCCAGCAGTTTAGAGGCCCGGGTCTCCTACAATGAGCAGTTCTTC
14	TRBD2	TRBV6-2/TRBV6-3	few	TRBJ2-1	CASREAGGPDEQFF	TGTGCCAGCAGAGAAGCGGGAGGGCCCGATGAGCAGTTCTTC
16	.	TRBV20-1	.	TRBJ2-4	CSAEGSREEAKNIQYF	TGCAGTGCCGAGGGCTCCAGGGAAGAAGCCAAAAACATTCAGTACTTC
13	.	TRBV29-1	.	TRBJ2-7	CSVELASSYEQYF	TGCAGCGTTGAACTGGCCAGCTCCTACGAGCAGTACTTC
13	.	TRBV13	.	TRBJ1-1	CASSFARNTEAFF	TGTGCCAGCAGCTTCGCCCGGAACACTGAAGCTTTCTTT
13	TRBD2	TRBV2	.	TRBJ2-1	CASSETASGSGFF	TGTGCCAGCAGTGAAACCGCTAGCGGGAGTGGGTTCTTC
13	.	TRBV7-2	.	TRBJ2-4	CASSPAVTGIQYF	TGTGCCAGCAGCCCCGCAGTAACGGGCATTCAGTACTTC
15	TRBD1	TRBV29-1	few	TRBJ2-5	CSVEEWDRGFETQYF	TGCAGCGTTGAAGAATGGGACAGGGGTTTCGAGACCCAGTACTTC
17	TRBD1	TRBV12-3/TRBV12-4	.	TRBJ1-1	CASSPSLVGGLGTEAFF	TGTGCCAGCAGTCCATCATTAGTAGGGGGCTTAGGGACTGAAGCTTTCTTT
18	.	TRBV6-5	.	TRBJ2-3	CASSYSPPPGTSTDTQYF	TGTGCCAGCAGTTACTCGCCTCCCCCCGGGACTAGCACAGATACGCAGTATTTT
13	.	TRBV10-3	.	TRBJ2-3	CAISADNTDTQYF	TGTGCCATCAGTGCGGACAACACAGATACGCAGTATTTT
15	.	TRBV5-1	few	TRBJ2-7	CASSLEGNFLDEQYF	TGCGCCAGCAGCTTGGAGGGGAACTTTTTGGACGAGCAGTACTTC
14	.	TRBV7-9	.	TRBJ2-1	CASSLDAAFNEQFF	TGTGCCAGCAGCTTAGATGCAGCCTTCAATGAGCAGTTCTTC